Shown below are 21 T cell receptor beta chains from a single sample sequenced in a study of cytomegalovirus exposure and HLA in healthy donors. A multiplex PCR was run with 60 Vbeta primers and 13 Jbeta primers. Only in-frame clones appear in the TCRdb table, and some are missing; sequencing was by immunoSEQ multiplex PCR. The sample holds tens of thousands of clones; around 77% are singletons and the top ten take roughly 8%. The sample consisted of PBMCs. These receptors were obtained from a woman under 40 in good health and CMV-seropositive.

The chain is built from TRBV5-1 and TRBJ2-1; TRBD2 matches at 12 bases. The CDR3 is 13 amino acids. The ends lost 6 bases at V and 7 bases at J; junction bases unmatched: 2. Germline CDR1 is SGHRS and CDR2 is YFSETQ. CDR3 in amino acids: CASKLAGGNEQFF. In DNA, the CDR3 is TGCGCCAGCAAGCTAGCGGGGGGGAATGAGCAGTTCTTC.

The V call is TRBV5-5, the J call TRBJ1-2, with D possibly being TRBD1 (6 bases). This CDR3 has 13 amino acids. Germline-derived CDR1 and CDR2 are SGHKS and YYEKEE (reference sequence). Trimming removed 4 bases at V and 4 bases at J, with 11 bases between. CDR3 bases: TGTGCCAGCAGCCTGGACAGAAGCTATGGCTACACCTTC. Translating it yields CASSLDRSYGYTF.

The chain is built from TRBV9 and TRBJ2-5; 10 nucleotides line up with TRBD2. This CDR3 has 17 amino acids. Germline CDR1 is SGDLS and CDR2 is YYNGEE. Losses at the gene ends were 7 bases for V and 4 bases for J; bases not matched to a gene: 16. CDR3 nucleotides: TGTGCCAGCTCAGTGGGGGCTAGCGGGAGCTTGAGAGAGACCCAGTACTTC. This translates into CASSVGASGSLRETQYF.

The V gene is TRBV5-6, the J gene TRBJ2-2; D possibly corresponds to TRBD1 (5 bases). The CDR3 is 15 amino acids. Between the trimmed V and J ends, which lost 0 bases and 4 bases, there was a span of 10 bases. Germline V gene lookup returns CDR1 SGHDT and CDR2 YYEEEE. The CDR3 nucleotides read TGTGCCAGCAGCTTGGTGCCAGGGCCCACCGGGGAGCTGTTTTTT. Its translation is CASSLVPGPTGELFF.

The chain is built from TRBV5-1 and TRBJ2-1, with TRBD2 identical over 10 bases. The CDR3 consists of 16 residues. V lost 2 bases and J lost 7; bases outside the gene matches: 9. CDR1 is SGHRS, CDR2 YFSETQ, per germline. The CDR3 reads CASSFTTSGTWNEQFF. CDR3 in DNA: TGCGCCAGCAGCTTCACAACTAGCGGGACTTGGAATGAGCAGTTCTTC. Combining the CDR3 with reference TRBV5-1 and TRBJ2-1 gives the whole variable domain KAGVTQTPRYLIKTRGQQVTLSCSPISGHRSVSWYQQTPGQGLQFLFEYFSETQRNKGNFPGRFSGRQFSNSRSEMNVSTLELGDSALYLCASSFTTSGTWNEQFFGPGTRLTVL.

V is TRBV27 and J is TRBJ2-5, with D perhaps matching TRBD1 (6 bases). V lost 3 bases and J lost 0, with 11 bases in between. The germline CDR1 and CDR2 sequences are MNHEY and SMNVEV (reference sequence). The CDR3 runs 15 residues. The CDR3 coding sequence is TGTGCCAGCAGTTTCCGGACAGACCACCAAGAGACCCAGTACTTC. This codes for CASSFRTDHQETQYF.

J is TRBJ1-6 and V is TRBV4-1; 9 bases are shared with TRBD1. CDR1 and CDR2 from the germline V gene are MGHRA and YSYEKL. This CDR3 has 15 residues. With V trimmed by 3 bases and J by 9 bases, 6 bases remained unmatched. Here the CDR3 reads CASSHRTGESSPLHF. The CDR3 region has the DNA TGCGCCAGCAGCCACCGGACAGGGGAGAGTTCACCCCTCCACTTT.

This chain connects TRBV7-3 to TRBJ2-1; 15 bases match TRBD2. This CDR3 is built from 17 residues. Germline V CDR1 and CDR2: SGHTA, FQGTGA. Germline trimming cut 8 bases from V and 8 bases from J; bases unmatched to any gene: 13. The CDR3 nucleotides are TGTGCCAGCCGCTCCACCCGGACTAGCGGGGGGGCCGATGAGCAGTTCTTC. It yields the protein CASRSTRTSGGADEQFF.

This clone occurred once. The gene calls are TRBV28 and TRBJ1-1; D is uncertain. CDR1 and CDR2 from the germline V gene are MDHEN and SYDVKM. The CDR3 covers 11 residues. V was pared by 5 bases and J by 12 bases, with 13 bases between. CDR3 in amino acids: CASSIKDSTFF. CDR3 nucleotides: TGTGCCAGCAGTATAAAAGACTCAACTTTCTTT.

The J gene is TRBJ1-5, the V gene TRBV30; D perhaps matches TRBD1 (5 bases). The V and J ends lost 0 bases and 6 bases respectively, with 9 bases between them. Looked up from germline, CDR1 is GTSNPN and CDR2 is SVGIG (reference sequence). The CDR3 covers 13 residues. CDR3 sequence reads: CAWSVQQGQPQHF. As DNA, the CDR3 is TGTGCCTGGAGTGTACAGCAGGGTCAGCCCCAGCATTTT. Variable domain in full (rest from reference TRBV30 and TRBJ1-5): SQTIHQWPATLVQPVGSPLSLECTVEGTSNPNLYWYRQAAGRGLQLLFYSVGIGQISSEVPQNLSASRPQDRQFILSSKKLLLSDSGFYLCAWSVQQGQPQHFGDGTRLSIL.

In DNA, the CDR3 is TGTGCCAGCAGTTCAAACTCAGGGGGAATCTATGGCTACACCTTC. This translates into CASSSNSGGIYGYTF. The chain combines TRBV28 with TRBJ1-2, with 7 bases that match TRBD1. Germline V gives CDR1 MDHEN, CDR2 SYDVKM. J gave up 4 bases and V 4 bases, and 9 bases lay outside the gene matches. The CDR3 covers 15 residues.

This chain uses TRBV27 with TRBJ1-1; 11 bases are shared with TRBD1. Looked up from germline, CDR1 is MNHEY and CDR2 is SMNVEV (reference sequence). Trimming removed 5 bases from V and 10 bases from J; junction bases left unmatched: 12. The CDR3 totals 15 residues. In DNA, the CDR3 is TGTGCCAGCAGTCCCTGGACAGGGGGCGCGGTGGGAGCTTTCTTT. This encodes CASSPWTGGAVGAFF.

CDR3 loop: CASSWGTTSTDTQYF. CDR3 bases: TGCGCCAGCAGTTGGGGGACTACTAGCACAGATACGCAGTATTTT. The genes are TRBV5-1 and TRBJ2-3, with 7 bases fitting TRBD2. The CDR3 has 15 residues. The V and J ends lost 5 bases and 0 bases, in that order; junction bases with no gene match: 6. Germline V gene data show CDR1 as SGHRS and CDR2 as YFSETQ.

The rearrangement uses TRBV18 and TRBJ2-6; D might be TRBD2 (6 bases). The CDR3 has 18 amino acids. Germline V gives CDR1 KGHSH, CDR2 LQKENI. The ends were cut back, 4 bases at V and 1 base at J, with 17 bases in the middle. CDR3 residues: CASSRQASGLSGANVLTF. The CDR3 nucleotides read TGTGCCAGCTCACGCCAGGCGTCGGGACTGTCTGGGGCCAACGTCCTGACTTTC.

The genes are TRBV6-1 and TRBJ1-5, with D hard to call. CDR3 size: 13 residues. Germline loops: CDR1 MNHNS, CDR2 SASEGT. V lost 7 bases, J lost 2 bases, and 9 bases lay in between. The CDR3 sequence is CASTTTGNQPQHF. The CDR3 region has the DNA TGTGCCAGCACCACTACGGGCAATCAGCCCCAGCATTTT.

The chain links TRBV19 to TRBJ1-1; possibly TRBD1 for D (5 bases). Trimming pared 10 bases from V and 4 bases from J, leaving 28 bases between. The CDR3 totals 17 residues. Germline CDR1 is LNHDA and CDR2 is SQIVND (reference sequence). The CDR3 nucleotides read TGTGCCACTCGCCAGCAGGGAACGTTTCGGCAGAGCACTGAAGCTTTCTTT. Translating it yields CATRQQGTFRQSTEAFF.

The table lists this clone with a few counts. This sample also contains other DNA sequences that code for the same CDR3. This rearrangement joins TRBV7-2 to TRBJ1-1; D unclear. CDR1 and CDR2 from the germline V gene are SGHTA and FQGNSA. The CDR3 is made up of 13 amino acids. Trimming removed 5 bases from V and 0 bases from J, with 7 bases in between. CDR3 amino acids: CASSPYLNTEAFF. CDR3 DNA sequence: TGTGCCAGCAGCCCCTACCTGAACACTGAAGCTTTCTTT.

The CDR3 here is CSVGEGSYGYTF. CDR3 bases: TGCAGCGTTGGGGAGGGCTCCTATGGCTACACCTTC. V gene TRBV29-1 combines with J gene TRBJ1-2; D gene unclear. The CDR3 is made up of 12 amino acids. Germline-derived CDR1 and CDR2 are SQVTM and ANQGSEA. Between the trimmed V and J ends, which lost 4 bases and 4 bases, there was a span of 10 bases.

The chain couples TRBV9 to TRBJ1-4; D uncertain. Germline V lookup: CDR1 SGDLS, CDR2 YYNGEE. V lost 0 bases to trimming and J lost 3 bases, with 9 bases between them. CDR3 size: 15 residues. The CDR3 sequence is CASSVEGGPNEKLFF. DNA for the CDR3: TGTGCCAGCAGCGTAGAAGGAGGACCTAATGAAAAACTGTTTTTT.

This clone was seen once. This chain joins TRBV7-2 and TRBJ2-5; D gene ambiguous. The J call may be incorrect, as the DNA end agrees better with TRBJ2-7. This CDR3 comprises 14 residues. Germline V gives CDR1 SGHTA, CDR2 FQGNSA. This CDR3 is CASSAALGAYEQYF. CDR3 coding DNA: TGTGCCAGCAGCGCCGCACTGGGCGCCTACGAGCAGTACTTC.

This chain links TRBV28 with TRBJ1-1; 9 bases fit TRBD1. The germline V gene encodes CDR1 MDHEN and CDR2 SYDVKM. Trimming removed 5 bases from V and 7 bases from J; junction bases left unmatched: 11. The CDR3 covers 15 residues. The CDR3 region is CASSHPAGQGFEAFF. The DNA of the CDR3 is TGTGCCAGCAGTCACCCCGCGGGACAGGGTTTTGAAGCTTTCTTT.